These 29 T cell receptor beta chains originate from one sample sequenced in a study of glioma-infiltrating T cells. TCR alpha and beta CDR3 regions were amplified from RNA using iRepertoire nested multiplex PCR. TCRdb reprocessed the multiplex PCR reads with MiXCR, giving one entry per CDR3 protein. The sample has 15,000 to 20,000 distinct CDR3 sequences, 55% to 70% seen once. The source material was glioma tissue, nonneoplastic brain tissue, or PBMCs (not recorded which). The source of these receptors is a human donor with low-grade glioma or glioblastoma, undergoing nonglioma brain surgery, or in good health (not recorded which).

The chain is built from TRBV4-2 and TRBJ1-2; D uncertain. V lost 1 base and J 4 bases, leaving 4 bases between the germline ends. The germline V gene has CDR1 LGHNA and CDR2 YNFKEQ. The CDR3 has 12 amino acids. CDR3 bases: TGTGCCAGCAGCCAAGTGGCCTATGGCTACACCTTC. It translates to CASSQVAYGYTF.

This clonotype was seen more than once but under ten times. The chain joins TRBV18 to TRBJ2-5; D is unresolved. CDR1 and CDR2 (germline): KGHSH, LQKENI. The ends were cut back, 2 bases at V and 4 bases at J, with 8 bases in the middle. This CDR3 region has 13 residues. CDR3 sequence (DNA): TGTGCCAGCTCACCAGGGCTAAGAGAGACCCAGTACTTC. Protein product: CASSPGLRETQYF. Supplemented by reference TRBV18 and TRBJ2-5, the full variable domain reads NAGVMQNPRHLVRRRGQEARLRCSPMKGHSHVYWYRQLPEEGLKFMVYLQKENIIDESGMPKERFSAEFPKEGPSILRIQQVVRGDSAAYFCASSPGLRETQYFGPGTRLLVL.

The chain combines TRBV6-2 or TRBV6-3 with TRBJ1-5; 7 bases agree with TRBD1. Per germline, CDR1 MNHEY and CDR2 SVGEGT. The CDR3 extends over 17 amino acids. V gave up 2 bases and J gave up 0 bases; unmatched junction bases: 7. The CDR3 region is CASSYVGQDASNQPQHF. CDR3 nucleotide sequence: TGTGCCAGCAGTTACGTCGGACAGGATGCTAGCAATCAGCCCCAGCATTTT.

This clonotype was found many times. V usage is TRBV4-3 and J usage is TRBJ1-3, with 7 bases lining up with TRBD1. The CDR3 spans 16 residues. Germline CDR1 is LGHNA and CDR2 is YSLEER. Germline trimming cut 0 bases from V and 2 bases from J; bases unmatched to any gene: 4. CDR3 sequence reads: CASSQEGTAPGNTIYF. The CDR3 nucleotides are TGCGCCAGCAGCCAAGAGGGGACAGCTCCTGGAAACACCATATATTTT.

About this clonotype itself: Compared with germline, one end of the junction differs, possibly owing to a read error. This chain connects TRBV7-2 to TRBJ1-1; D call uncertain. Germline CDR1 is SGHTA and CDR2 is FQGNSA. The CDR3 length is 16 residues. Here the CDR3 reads CASSLGITGANTDAFF. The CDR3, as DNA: TGTGCCAGCAGCTTAGGAATAACGGGAGCCAACACTGATGCTTTCTTT.

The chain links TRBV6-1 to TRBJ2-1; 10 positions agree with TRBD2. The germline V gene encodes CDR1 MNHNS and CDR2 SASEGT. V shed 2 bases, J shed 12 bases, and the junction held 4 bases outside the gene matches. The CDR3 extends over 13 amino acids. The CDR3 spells CASSELAGVGQFF. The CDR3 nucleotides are TGTGCCAGCAGTGAACTAGCGGGAGTGGGGCAGTTCTTC.

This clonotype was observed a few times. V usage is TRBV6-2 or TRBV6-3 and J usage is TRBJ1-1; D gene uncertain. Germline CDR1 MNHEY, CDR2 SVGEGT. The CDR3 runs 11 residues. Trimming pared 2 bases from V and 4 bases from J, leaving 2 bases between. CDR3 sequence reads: CASSYSTEAFF. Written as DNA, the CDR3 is TGTGCCAGCAGTTACAGCACTGAAGCTTTCTTT.

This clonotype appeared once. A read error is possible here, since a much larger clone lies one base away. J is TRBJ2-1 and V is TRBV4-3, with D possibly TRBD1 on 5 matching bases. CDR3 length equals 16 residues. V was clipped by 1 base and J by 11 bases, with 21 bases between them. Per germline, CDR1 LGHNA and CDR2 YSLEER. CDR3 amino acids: CASSQAFIGQGYKQFF. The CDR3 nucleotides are TGCGCCAGCAGCCAAGCATTCATCGGCCAGGGATATAAGCAGTTCTTC.

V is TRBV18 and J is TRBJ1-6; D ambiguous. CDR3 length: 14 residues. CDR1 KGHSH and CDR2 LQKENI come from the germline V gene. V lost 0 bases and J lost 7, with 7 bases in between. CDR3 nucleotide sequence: TGTGCCAGCTCACCACCTTCGAACAATTCACCCCTCCACTTT. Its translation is CASSPPSNNSPLHF.

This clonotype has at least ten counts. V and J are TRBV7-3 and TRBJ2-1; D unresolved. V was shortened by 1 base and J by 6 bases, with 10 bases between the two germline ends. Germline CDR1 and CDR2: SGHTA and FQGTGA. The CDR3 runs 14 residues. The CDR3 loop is CASSLMGSVNEQFF. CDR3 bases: TGTGCCAGCAGCTTAATGGGATCCGTCAATGAGCAGTTCTTC.

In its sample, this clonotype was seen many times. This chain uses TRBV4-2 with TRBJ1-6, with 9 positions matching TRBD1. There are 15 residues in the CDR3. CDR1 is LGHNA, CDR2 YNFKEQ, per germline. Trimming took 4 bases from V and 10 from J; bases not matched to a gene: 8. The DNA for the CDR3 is TGTGCCAGCAGCCCCGAAGGGACAGGGAAATCACCCCTCCACTTT. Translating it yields CASSPEGTGKSPLHF.

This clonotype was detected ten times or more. The CDR3 region is CATSRVTGTAVEKLFF. Here the CDR3 DNA reads TGTGCCACCAGCAGAGTTACCGGGACAGCAGTTGAAAAACTGTTTTTT. This chain connects TRBV15 to TRBJ1-4; 7 nucleotides agree with TRBD1. Germline V gene sequence: CDR1 LNHNV, CDR2 YYDKDF (reference sequence). The CDR3 is 16 amino acids. V gave up 1 base and J gave up 7 bases; unmatched junction bases: 9.

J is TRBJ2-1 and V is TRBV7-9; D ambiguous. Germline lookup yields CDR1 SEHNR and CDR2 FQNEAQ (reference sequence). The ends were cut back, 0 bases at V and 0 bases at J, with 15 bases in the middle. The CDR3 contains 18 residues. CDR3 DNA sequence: TGTGCCAGCAGCTTAGCGGCCCCTGGCCTGAGCTCCTACAATGAGCAGTTCTTC. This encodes CASSLAAPGLSSYNEQFF.

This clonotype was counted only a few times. CDR3 amino acids: CSASSENTEAFF. CDR3 nucleotide sequence: TGCAGTGCTAGTTCGGAGAACACTGAAGCTTTCTTT. The V gene is TRBV20-1, the J gene TRBJ1-1; no definite D call. The CDR3 loop spans 12 amino acids. In germline, CDR1 is DFQATT, CDR2 SNEGSKA (reference sequence). V lost 3 bases and J lost 1, with 6 bases in between.

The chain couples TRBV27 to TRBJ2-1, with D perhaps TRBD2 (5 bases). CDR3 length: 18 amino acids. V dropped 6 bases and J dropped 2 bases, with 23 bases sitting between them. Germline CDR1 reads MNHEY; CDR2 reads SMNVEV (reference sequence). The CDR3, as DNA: TGTGCCAGCAGACAAAGCCCCCCCTCTAGCTTCCCCTACAATGAGCAGTTCTTC. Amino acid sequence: CASRQSPPSSFPYNEQFF.

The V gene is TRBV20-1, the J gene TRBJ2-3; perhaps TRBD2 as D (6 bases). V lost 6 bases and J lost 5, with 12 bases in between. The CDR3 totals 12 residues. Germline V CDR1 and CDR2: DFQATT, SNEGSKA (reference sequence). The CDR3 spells CSARTRGDTQYF. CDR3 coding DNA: TGCAGTGCGAGGACGCGGGGAGATACGCAGTATTTT.

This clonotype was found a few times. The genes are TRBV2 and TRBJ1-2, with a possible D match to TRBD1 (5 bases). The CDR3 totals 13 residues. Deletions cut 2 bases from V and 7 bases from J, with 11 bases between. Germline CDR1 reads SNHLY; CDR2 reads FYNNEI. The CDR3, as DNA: TGTGCCAGCAGTGAACAGGGAAGGTTTGGCTACACCTTC. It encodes CASSEQGRFGYTF.

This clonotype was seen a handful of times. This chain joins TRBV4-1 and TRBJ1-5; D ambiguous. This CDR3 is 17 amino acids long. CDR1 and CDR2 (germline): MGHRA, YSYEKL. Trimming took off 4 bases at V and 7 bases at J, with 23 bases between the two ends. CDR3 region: CASSRMPPGSVIQPQHF. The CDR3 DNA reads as TGCGCCAGCAGCCGCATGCCACCGGGAAGCGTGATACAGCCCCAGCATTTT.

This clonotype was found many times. The CDR3 is CASSIGLGAPGPRETQYF. CDR3 in DNA: TGTGCCAGTAGTATAGGCCTCGGCGCGCCGGGACCCAGGGAGACCCAGTACTTC. The J gene is TRBJ2-5, the V gene TRBV19, with D perhaps assigned TRBD1 or TRBD2 (5 bases each). V was trimmed by 1 base and J by 5 bases, leaving 23 bases between them. Germline-derived CDR1 and CDR2 are LNHDA and SQIVND (reference sequence). This CDR3 is built from 18 residues.

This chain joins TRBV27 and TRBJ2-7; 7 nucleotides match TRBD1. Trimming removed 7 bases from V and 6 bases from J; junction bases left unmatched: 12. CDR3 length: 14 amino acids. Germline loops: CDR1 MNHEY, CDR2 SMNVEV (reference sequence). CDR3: CASTPTGFNFEQYF. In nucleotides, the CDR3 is TGTGCCAGCACCCCGACAGGGTTCAACTTCGAGCAGTACTTC.

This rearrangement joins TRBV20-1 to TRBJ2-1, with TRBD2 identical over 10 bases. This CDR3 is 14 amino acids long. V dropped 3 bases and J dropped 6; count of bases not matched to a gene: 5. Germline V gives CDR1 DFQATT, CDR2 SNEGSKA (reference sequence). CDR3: CSASGAGGPNEQFF. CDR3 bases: TGCAGTGCTAGTGGAGCGGGAGGGCCCAATGAGCAGTTCTTC.

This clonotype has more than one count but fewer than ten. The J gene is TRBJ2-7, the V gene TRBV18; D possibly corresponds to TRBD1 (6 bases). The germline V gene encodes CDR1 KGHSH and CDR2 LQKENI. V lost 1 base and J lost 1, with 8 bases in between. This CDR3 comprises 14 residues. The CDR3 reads CASSPRTDSYEQYF. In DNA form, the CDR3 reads TGTGCCAGCTCACCACGGACAGATTCCTACGAGCAGTACTTC.

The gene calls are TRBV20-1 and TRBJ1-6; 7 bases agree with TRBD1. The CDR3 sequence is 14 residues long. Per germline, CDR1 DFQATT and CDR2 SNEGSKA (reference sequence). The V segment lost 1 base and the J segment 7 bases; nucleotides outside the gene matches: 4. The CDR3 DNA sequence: TGCAGTGCTAGAGTTGGACAGGCGAATTCACCCCTCCACTTT. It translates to CSARVGQANSPLHF.

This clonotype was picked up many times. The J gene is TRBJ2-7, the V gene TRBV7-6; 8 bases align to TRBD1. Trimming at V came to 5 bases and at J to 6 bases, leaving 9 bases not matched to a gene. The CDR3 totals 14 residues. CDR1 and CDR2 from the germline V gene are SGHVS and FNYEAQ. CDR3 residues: CASSPTSTGAEQYF. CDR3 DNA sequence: TGTGCCAGCAGCCCCACCTCGACAGGGGCCGAGCAGTACTTC.

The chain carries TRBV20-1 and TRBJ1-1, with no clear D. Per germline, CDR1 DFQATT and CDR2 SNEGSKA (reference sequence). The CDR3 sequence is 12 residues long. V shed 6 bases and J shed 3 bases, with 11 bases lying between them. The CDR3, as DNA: TGCAGTGCGGCCGGAAGGGACACTGAAGCTTTCTTT. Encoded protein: CSAAGRDTEAFF.

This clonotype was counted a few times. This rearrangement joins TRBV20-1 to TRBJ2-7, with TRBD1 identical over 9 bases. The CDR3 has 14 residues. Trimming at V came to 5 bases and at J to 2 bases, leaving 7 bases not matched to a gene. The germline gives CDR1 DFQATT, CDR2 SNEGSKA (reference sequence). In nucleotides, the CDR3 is TGCAGTGCTGGAACAGGGGGCGCAACCTACGAGCAGTACTTC. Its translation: CSAGTGGATYEQYF.

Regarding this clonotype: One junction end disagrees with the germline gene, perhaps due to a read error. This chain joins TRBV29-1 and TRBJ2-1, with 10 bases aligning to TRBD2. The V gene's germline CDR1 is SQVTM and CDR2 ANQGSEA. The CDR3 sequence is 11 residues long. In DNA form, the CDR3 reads TGCAGCGTTGAAAAAGCGGGAGGGGTACTCTTC. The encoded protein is CSVEKAGGVLF.

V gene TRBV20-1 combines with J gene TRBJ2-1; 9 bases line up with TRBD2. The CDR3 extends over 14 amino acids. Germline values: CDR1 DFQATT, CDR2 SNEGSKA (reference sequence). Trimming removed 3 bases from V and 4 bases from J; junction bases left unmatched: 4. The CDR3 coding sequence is TGCAGTGCTAGGATAGCGGGAGAATACAATGAGCAGTTCTTC. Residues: CSARIAGEYNEQFF.

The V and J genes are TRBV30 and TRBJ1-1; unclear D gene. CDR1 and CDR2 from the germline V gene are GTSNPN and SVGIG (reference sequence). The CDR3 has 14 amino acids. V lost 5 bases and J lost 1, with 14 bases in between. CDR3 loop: CAWDVRASNTEAFF. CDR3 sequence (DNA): TGTGCCTGGGATGTCCGGGCCTCGAACACTGAAGCTTTCTTT. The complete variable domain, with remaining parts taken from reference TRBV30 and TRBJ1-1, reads SQTIHQWPATLVQPVGSPLSLECTVEGTSNPNLYWYRQAAGRGLQLLFYSVGIGQISSEVPQNLSASRPQDRQFILSSKKLLLSDSGFYLCAWDVRASNTEAFFGQGTRLTVV.